Below are 9 T cell receptor beta chains sequenced from a single sample in a study of OX40 agonist ivuxolimab in advanced cancers. TCRdb's table, derived via immunoSEQ multiplex PCR, lists solely in-frame clones and lacks some. The sample lists more than 90,000 clones, more than 80% occurring once. The source was CD4+ or CD8+ T cells sorted from blood, collected in a trial of the OX40 agonist ivuxolimab. These receptors were collected from an adult with an advanced solid tumor such as melanoma, head and neck, liver or kidney cancer.

This clone was observed a handful of times. The chain has TRBV7-2 and TRBJ1-6; weak D call: TRBD1 (6 bases). The V end lost 5 bases, the J end lost 2 bases, and 13 bases lay between the germline ends. The CDR3 is 16 residues long. The germline V gene encodes CDR1 SGHTA and CDR2 FQGNSA. The chain's CDR3 is CASSLRDRTYNSPLHF. Written as DNA, the CDR3 is TGTGCCAGCAGCCTCAGAGACAGGACCTATAATTCACCCCTCCACTTT.

This rearrangement joins TRBV7-9 to TRBJ2-7; D perhaps matches TRBD1 (5 bases). V was pared by 4 bases and J by 5 bases, with 21 bases between. Germline V gene data show CDR1 as SEHNR and CDR2 as FQNEAQ (reference sequence). CDR3 size: 16 residues. The CDR3 sequence: CASSSSQGPPRDEQYF. The CDR3 coding sequence is TGTGCCAGCAGCTCCTCTCAGGGCCCCCCTAGGGACGAGCAGTACTTC.

The chain carries TRBV4-3 and TRBJ2-1; TRBD2 is a possible D gene (5 bases). V lost 0 bases and J 2 bases, leaving 11 bases between the germline ends. Germline V gene lookup returns CDR1 LGHNA and CDR2 YSLEER. The CDR3 has 16 amino acids. CDR3 region: CASSQDGRVPYNEQFF. The CDR3 DNA reads TGCGCCAGCAGCCAAGATGGGCGGGTACCCTACAATGAGCAGTTCTTC.

This rearrangement joins TRBV7-8 to TRBJ2-3; D gene ambiguous. The CDR3 extends over 14 amino acids. Trimming removed 2 bases from V and 4 bases from J, with 10 bases in between. The germline V gene has CDR1 SGHVS and CDR2 FQNEAQ. CDR3 residues: CASSLRGSADTQYF. DNA for the CDR3: TGTGCCAGCAGCTTACGAGGTTCGGCAGATACGCAGTATTTT. Looking up the rest from reference TRBV7-8 and TRBJ2-3 gives the full variable domain: GAGVSQSPRYKVAKRGQDVALRCDPISGHVSLFWYQQALGQGPEFLTYFQNEAQLDKSGLPSDRFFAERPEGSVSTLKIQRTQQEDSAVYLCASSLRGSADTQYFGPGTRLTVL.

In its sample, this clone was seen a few times. The chain employs TRBV19 and TRBJ1-2; TRBD1 aligns across 9 bases. With V trimmed by 3 bases and J by 7 bases, 6 bases remained unmatched. The germline gives CDR1 LNHDA, CDR2 SQIVND (reference sequence). This CDR3 spans 14 amino acids. This CDR3 reads CASSMGQGTSGYTF. In DNA form, the CDR3 reads TGTGCCAGTAGTATGGGACAGGGAACGAGTGGCTACACCTTC. Complete variable domain (other parts from reference TRBV19 and TRBJ1-2): DGGITQSPKYLFRKEGQNVTLSCEQNLNHDAMYWYRQDPGQGLRLIYYSQIVNDFQKGDIAEGYSVSREKKESFPLTVTSAQKNPTAFYLCASSMGQGTSGYTFGSGTRLTVV.

This chain joins TRBV7-2 and TRBJ1-1; 9 bases are a match to TRBD1. CDR3 length equals 14 residues. V lost 4 bases and J lost 0; bases outside the gene matches: 0. Per the germline V gene, CDR1 is SGHTA and CDR2 is FQGNSA. This CDR3 reads CASSWTGVNTEAFF. CDR3 nucleotides: TGTGCCAGCAGCTGGACAGGGGTGAACACTGAAGCTTTCTTT. The variable domain in full, with the rest retrieved from reference TRBV7-2 and TRBJ1-1, is GAGVSQSPSNKVTEKGKDVELRCDPISGHTALYWYRQSLGQGLEFLIYFQGNSAPDKSGLPSDRFSAERTGGSVSTLTIQRTQQEDSAVYLCASSWTGVNTEAFFGQGTRLTVV.

The rearrangement links TRBV29-1 to TRBJ1-1; D perhaps matches TRBD1 (5 bases). Trimming took off 3 bases at V and 4 bases at J, with 9 bases between the two ends. The CDR3 loop spans 12 amino acids. Germline V gives CDR1 SQVTM, CDR2 ANQGSEA. CDR3 coding DNA: TGCAGCGTTGACTCAGGGCGCACTGAAGCTTTCTTT. Translating gives CSVDSGRTEAFF.

This chain uses TRBV11-2 with TRBJ2-3; the D gene could be TRBD1 or TRBD2 (5 bases each). With 5 bases removed from V and 6 bases from J, the gap between germline ends came to 21 bases. There are 16 residues in the CDR3. Germline CDR1 reads SGHAT; CDR2 reads FQNNGV. The CDR3 region is CASSPLERGFDDTQYF. CDR3 nucleotides: TGTGCCAGCAGCCCTCTGGAGAGGGGATTTGATGATACGCAGTATTTT.

V is TRBV29-1 and J is TRBJ2-7; 10 bases match TRBD1. This CDR3 region has 12 residues. V lost 7 bases to trimming and J lost 1 base; unmatched junction nucleotides: 1. The V gene's germline CDR1 is SQVTM and CDR2 ANQGSEA. The CDR3, as DNA: TGCAGCGGGGGACAGGGGTCCTACGAGCAGTACTTC. Translated, it gives CSGGQGSYEQYF.